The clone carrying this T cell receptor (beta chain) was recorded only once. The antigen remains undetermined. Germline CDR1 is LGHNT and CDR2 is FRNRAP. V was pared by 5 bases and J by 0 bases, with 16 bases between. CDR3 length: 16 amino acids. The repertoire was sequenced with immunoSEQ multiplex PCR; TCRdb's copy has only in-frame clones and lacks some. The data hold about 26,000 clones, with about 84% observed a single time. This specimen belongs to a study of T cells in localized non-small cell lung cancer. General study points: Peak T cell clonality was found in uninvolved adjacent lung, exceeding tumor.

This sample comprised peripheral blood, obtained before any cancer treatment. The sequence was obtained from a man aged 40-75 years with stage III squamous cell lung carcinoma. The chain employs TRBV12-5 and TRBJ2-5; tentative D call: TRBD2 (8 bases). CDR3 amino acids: CASGPGGSGDQETQYF. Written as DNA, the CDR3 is TGTGCTAGTGGTCCAGGGGGTAGCGGGGACCAAGAGACCCAGTACTTC.